These 19 T cell receptor beta chains share one sample of origin, sequenced in a study of CD8 T cells in Susac syndrome (dated by TCRdb to about 2019). The library relied on the immunoSEQ multiplex PCR assay. RNA was extracted using the RNeasy kit, and about 0.5 to 1 ug of the RNA was reverse transcribed with random hexamers. The raw public data were reprocessed by TCRdb itself: fastp quality trimming at Q25, MiXCR clonotype calling, in-frame beta chains only. Entries are consolidated by CDR3 protein sequence, retaining the most common genes and DNA. The sample has around 230,000 distinct CDR3 sequences on record, 95% to 97% of them singletons. 0.1% of the sample is held by the ten biggest clonotypes. The source material was CD4+ T cells from PBMCs. The receptors derive from a human donor with Susac syndrome.

The chain recombines TRBV2 with TRBJ1-5; the match to TRBD1 covers 8 bases. This CDR3 is built from 13 residues. Per the germline V gene, CDR1 is SNHLY and CDR2 is FYNNEI. V was clipped by 9 bases and J by 6 bases; unmatched bases: 7. The CDR3 DNA is TGTGCCAGTAATCAGGGGGCAATTCAGCCCCAGCATTTT. Its protein product is CASNQGAIQPQHF. Full variable domain (missing parts from reference TRBV2 and TRBJ1-5): EPEVTQTPSHQVTQMGQEVILRCVPISNHLYFYWYRQILGQKVEFLVSFYNNEISEKSEIFDDQFSVERPDGSNFTLKIRSTKLEDSAMYFCASNQGAIQPQHFGDGTRLSIL.

V usage is TRBV29-1 and J usage is TRBJ1-1, with 8 bases identical to TRBD1. This CDR3 is built from 12 residues. V was pared by 3 bases and J by 5 bases, with 2 bases of the junction left unmatched. The germline gives CDR1 SQVTM, CDR2 ANQGSEA. The CDR3 loop reads CSVDRGRTEAFF. CDR3 in DNA: TGCAGCGTTGACAGGGGGCGGACTGAAGCTTTCTTT.

This clonotype occurred once. This chain links TRBV29-1 with TRBJ1-2; TRBD1 matches at 11 bases. Germline V gene data show CDR1 as SQVTM and CDR2 as ANQGSEA. The trim removed 4 bases at V and 4 bases at J, leaving 2 bases unmatched. CDR3 length: 13 residues. The CDR3 loop is CSVAGQGAYGYTF. The CDR3 DNA reads TGCAGCGTTGCCGGACAGGGGGCCTATGGCTACACCTTC. Full variable domain (missing parts from reference TRBV29-1 and TRBJ1-2): SAVISQKPSRDICQRGTSLTIQCQVDSQVTMMFWYRQQPGQSLTLIATANQGSEATYESGFVIDKFPISRPNLTFSTLTVSNMSPEDSSIYLCSVAGQGAYGYTFGSGTRLTVV.

This CDR3 reads CASSSTGTSQETQYF. In DNA form, the CDR3 reads TGTGCCAGCAGCTCGACCGGGACTAGCCAAGAGACCCAGTACTTC. V gene TRBV7-8 combines with J gene TRBJ2-5; 8 bases agree with TRBD2. This CDR3 is built from 15 residues. J gave up 1 base and V 4 bases, and 5 bases lay outside the gene matches. The germline CDR1 and CDR2 sequences are SGHVS and FQNEAQ.

V usage is TRBV20-1 and J usage is TRBJ1-1, with 8 nucleotides matching TRBD1. Trimming cost V 2 bases and J 4 bases; bases outside gene matches: 9. The length of the CDR3 is 15 residues. Germline V CDR1 and CDR2: DFQATT, SNEGSKA (reference sequence). DNA of the CDR3: TGCAGTGCTAGATCTGACAGGGGCGCAGGCACTGAAGCTTTCTTT. Translated: CSARSDRGAGTEAFF.

The chain recombines TRBV7-9 with TRBJ2-7; no reliable D call. Deletions cut 2 bases from V and 0 bases from J, with 14 bases between. This CDR3 has 16 residues. In germline, CDR1 is SEHNR, CDR2 FQNEAQ (reference sequence). CDR3 amino acids: CASSLLLPQSSYEQYF. As DNA, the CDR3 is TGTGCCAGCAGCTTACTACTCCCCCAGAGCTCCTACGAGCAGTACTTC.

The genes are TRBV18 and TRBJ2-2; 9 bases map to TRBD1. CDR1 and CDR2 (germline): KGHSH, LQKENI. The CDR3 contains 17 residues. V shed 3 bases, J shed 2 bases, and the junction held 7 bases outside the gene matches. The CDR3 spells CASSPIPGQGNTGELFF. Written as DNA, the CDR3 is TGTGCCAGCTCACCGATTCCGGGACAGGGAAACACCGGGGAGCTGTTTTTT.

The chain is built from TRBV6-5 and TRBJ2-7; D possibly uses TRBD1 or TRBD2 (5 bases each). CDR1 and CDR2 (germline): MNHEY, SVGAGI. The CDR3 has 16 residues. Trimming left V 2 bases short and J 2 bases short, with 16 bases between. The CDR3 DNA follows: TGTGCCAGCAGTTACCGCCGGGGCCGAAACCCCTACGAGCAGTACTTC. This encodes CASSYRRGRNPYEQYF.

This chain links TRBV24-1 with TRBJ2-1; a weak D match, TRBD1 (7 bases). Germline loops: CDR1 KGHDR, CDR2 SFDVKD. V was shortened by 9 bases and J by 0 bases, with 14 bases between the two germline ends. CDR3 size: 15 residues. CDR3 DNA: TGTGCCACCGGGGGGAAGGGGGCCTCCTACAATGAGCAGTTCTTC. Translated, it gives CATGGKGASYNEQFF.

The chain has TRBV12-3 or TRBV12-4 and TRBJ2-7, with 7 bases that match TRBD1. The ends lost 4 bases at V and 2 bases at J; junction bases unmatched: 11. The CDR3 is made up of 16 amino acids. DNA of the CDR3: TGTGCCAGCAGTTGGCCACAGGGGTGGGGGACCTACGAGCAGTACTTC. The encoded protein is CASSWPQGWGTYEQYF.

The chain employs TRBV5-1 and TRBJ2-1, with D maybe TRBD1 (6 bases). V was clipped by 5 bases and J by 6 bases, with 15 bases between them. The CDR3 has 14 amino acids. In germline, CDR1 is SGHRS, CDR2 YFSETQ. The chain's CDR3 is CASRRSTGINEQFF. The CDR3 DNA reads TGCGCCAGCAGGCGATCAACAGGGATCAATGAGCAGTTCTTC.

A note on this clonotype: At one end the junction does not follow the germline gene, possibly because of a read error. The V and J genes are TRBV5-4 and TRBJ2-3; D is tentatively TRBD1 or TRBD2 (6 bases each). CDR1 is SGHNT, CDR2 YYREEE, per germline (reference sequence). This CDR3 has 14 amino acids. The CDR3 DNA sequence: TGTGCCGGCAGCTTTGGGGGGCGCACAGATACGCAGTATTTT. Its translation: CAGSFGGRTDTQYF.

The rearrangement uses TRBV30 and TRBJ1-2, with 7 bases fitting TRBD1. The CDR3 consists of 13 residues. Germline trimming cut 4 bases from V and 2 bases from J; bases unmatched to any gene: 4. CDR1 and CDR2 from the germline V gene are GTSNPN and SVGIG (reference sequence). The CDR3 DNA reads TGTGCCTGGACGGCAGGGGGAAACTATGGCTACACCTTC. This sequence encodes CAWTAGGNYGYTF. Filled out from reference TRBV30 and TRBJ1-2, the complete variable domain reads SQTIHQWPATLVQPVGSPLSLECTVEGTSNPNLYWYRQAAGRGLQLLFYSVGIGQISSEVPQNLSASRPQDRQFILSSKKLLLSDSGFYLCAWTAGGNYGYTFGSGTRLTVV.

The J gene is TRBJ2-2, the V gene TRBV5-1, with 7 bases lining up with TRBD1. The J segment lost 0 bases and the V segment lost 2 bases, leaving 4 bases of the junction unmatched. The CDR3 consists of 16 residues. Germline V CDR1 and CDR2: SGHRS, YFSETQ. As DNA, the CDR3 is TGCGCCAGCAGCTTCCGGACAGGTTCGAACACCGGGGAGCTGTTTTTT. This codes for CASSFRTGSNTGELFF.

This rearrangement joins TRBV14 to TRBJ2-3; no firm D call. The CDR3 contains 13 residues. Germline CDR1 SGHDN, CDR2 FVKESK. Trimming removed 4 bases at V and 6 bases at J, with 11 bases between. In nucleotides, the CDR3 is TGTGCCAGCAGCCCCGGGCTGTTTGATACGCAGTATTTT. It translates to CASSPGLFDTQYF.

The V gene is TRBV30, the J gene TRBJ1-2; D is perhaps TRBD1 (6 bases). The germline V and J ends were trimmed by 3 bases and 4 bases, with 15 bases remaining between them. This CDR3 contains 14 residues. CDR1 and CDR2 (germline): GTSNPN, SVGIG (reference sequence). The DNA for the CDR3 is TGTGCCTGGAGCCCGGACAGCCATACCTATGGCTACACCTTC. It yields the protein CAWSPDSHTYGYTF.

The chain recombines TRBV6-5 with TRBJ1-1, with D maybe TRBD1 (5 bases). The CDR3 totals 13 residues. CDR1 is MNHEY, CDR2 SVGAGI, per germline. V dropped 6 bases and J dropped 5 bases, with 13 bases sitting between them. CDR3 loop: CASRRARGTEAFF. CDR3 sequence (DNA): TGTGCCAGCAGAAGGGCGAGGGGAACTGAAGCTTTCTTT.

The chain is built from TRBV20-1 and TRBJ2-5, with 11 bases that match TRBD2. CDR3 length: 14 residues. The junction had 3 bases not matched to a gene; V was cut back by 2 bases and J by 4 bases. Germline V gene data show CDR1 as DFQATT and CDR2 as SNEGSKA (reference sequence). The DNA for the CDR3 is TGCAGTGCTAGAATAGCGGGAGGGCCAGAGACCCAGTACTTC. Translation: CSARIAGGPETQYF.

The V and J genes are TRBV29-1 and TRBJ1-2; D gene unclear. V lost 4 bases to trimming and J lost 2 bases, with 8 bases between them. CDR3 size: 12 residues. The germline V gene encodes CDR1 SQVTM and CDR2 ANQGSEA. CDR3 nucleotides: TGCAGCGTTGGGGGAGGGAACTATGGCTACACCTTC. Its protein is CSVGGGNYGYTF.